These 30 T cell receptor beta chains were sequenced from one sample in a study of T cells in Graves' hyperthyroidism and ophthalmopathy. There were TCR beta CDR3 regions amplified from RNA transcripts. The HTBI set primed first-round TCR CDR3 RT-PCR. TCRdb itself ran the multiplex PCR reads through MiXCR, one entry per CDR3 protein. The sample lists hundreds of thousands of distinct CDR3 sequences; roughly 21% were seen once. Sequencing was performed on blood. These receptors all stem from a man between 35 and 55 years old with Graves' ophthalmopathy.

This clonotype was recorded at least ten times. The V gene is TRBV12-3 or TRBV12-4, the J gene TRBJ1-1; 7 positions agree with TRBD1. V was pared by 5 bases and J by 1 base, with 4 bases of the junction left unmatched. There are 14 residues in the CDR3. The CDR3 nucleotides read TGTGCCAGCAGTAGGGACAGTGGGAACACTGAAGCTTTCTTT. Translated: CASSRDSGNTEAFF.

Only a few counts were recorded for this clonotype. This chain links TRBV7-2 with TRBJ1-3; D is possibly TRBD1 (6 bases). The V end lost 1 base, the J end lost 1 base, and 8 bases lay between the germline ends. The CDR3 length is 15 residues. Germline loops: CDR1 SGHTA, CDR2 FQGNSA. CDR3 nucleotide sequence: TGTGCCAGCAGCTTAGTTCAGGGGTCTGGAAACACCATATATTTT. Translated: CASSLVQGSGNTIYF. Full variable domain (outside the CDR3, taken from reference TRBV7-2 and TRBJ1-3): GAGVSQSPSNKVTEKGKDVELRCDPISGHTALYWYRQSLGQGLEFLIYFQGNSAPDKSGLPSDRFSAERTGGSVSTLTIQRTQQEDSAVYLCASSLVQGSGNTIYFGEGSWLTVV.

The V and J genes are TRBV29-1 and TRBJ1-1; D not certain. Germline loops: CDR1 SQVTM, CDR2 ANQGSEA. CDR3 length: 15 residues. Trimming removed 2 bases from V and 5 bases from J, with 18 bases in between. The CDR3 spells CSVELAGQRWTEAFF. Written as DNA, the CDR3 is TGCAGCGTTGAATTGGCCGGCCAACGTTGGACTGAAGCTTTCTTT.

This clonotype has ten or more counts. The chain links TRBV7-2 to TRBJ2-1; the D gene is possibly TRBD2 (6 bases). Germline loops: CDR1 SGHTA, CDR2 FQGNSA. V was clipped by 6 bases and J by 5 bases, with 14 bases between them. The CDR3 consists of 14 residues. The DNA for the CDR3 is TGTGCCAGCAGGGGGACTTCGTGGGACAATGAGCAGTTCTTC. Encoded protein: CASRGTSWDNEQFF.

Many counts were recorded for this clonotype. The chain's CDR3 is CASSSTGVNQPQHF. The DNA of the CDR3 is TGTGCCAGCAGCTCTACAGGGGTCAATCAGCCCCAGCATTTT. The rearrangement links TRBV28 to TRBJ1-5; 7 bases match TRBD1. V lost 6 bases to trimming and J lost 3 bases; unmatched junction nucleotides: 5. The CDR3 length is 14 residues. The germline V gene has CDR1 MDHEN and CDR2 SYDVKM. Complete variable domain (other parts from reference TRBV28 and TRBJ1-5): DVKVTQSSRYLVKRTGEKVFLECVQDMDHENMFWYRQDPGLGLRLIYFSYDVKMKEKGDIPEGYSVSREKKERFSLILESASTNQTSMYLCASSSTGVNQPQHFGDGTRLSIL.

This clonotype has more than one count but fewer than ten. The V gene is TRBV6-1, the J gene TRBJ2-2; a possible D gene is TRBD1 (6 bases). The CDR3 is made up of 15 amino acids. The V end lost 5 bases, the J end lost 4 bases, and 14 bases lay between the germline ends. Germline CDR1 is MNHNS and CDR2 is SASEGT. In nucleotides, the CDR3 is TGTGCCAGCAGTTACAAGACAGGTTTCACCGGGGAGCTGTTTTTT. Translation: CASSYKTGFTGELFF.

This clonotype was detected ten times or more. The CDR3 DNA follows: TGTGCCAGCAGCTTCTCGGGACATGAAAACATTCAGTACTTC. Translating gives CASSFSGHENIQYF. The chain recombines TRBV7-9 with TRBJ2-4; weak D call: TRBD1 (6 bases). CDR1 and CDR2 (germline): SEHNR, FQNEAQ (reference sequence). The CDR3 length is 14 residues. The ends were cut back, 3 bases at V and 5 bases at J, with 11 bases in the middle.

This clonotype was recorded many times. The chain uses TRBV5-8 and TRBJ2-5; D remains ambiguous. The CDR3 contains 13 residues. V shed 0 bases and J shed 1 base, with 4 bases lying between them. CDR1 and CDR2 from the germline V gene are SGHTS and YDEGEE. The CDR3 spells CASSLGLQETQYF. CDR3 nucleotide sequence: TGTGCCAGCAGCTTGGGGCTCCAAGAGACCCAGTACTTC.

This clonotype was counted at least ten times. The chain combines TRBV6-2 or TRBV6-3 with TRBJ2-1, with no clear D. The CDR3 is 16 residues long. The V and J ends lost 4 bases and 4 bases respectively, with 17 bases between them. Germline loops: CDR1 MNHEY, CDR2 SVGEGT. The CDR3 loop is CASSFLRASWYNEQFF. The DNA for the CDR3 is TGTGCCAGCAGTTTCCTACGGGCCTCGTGGTACAATGAGCAGTTCTTC.

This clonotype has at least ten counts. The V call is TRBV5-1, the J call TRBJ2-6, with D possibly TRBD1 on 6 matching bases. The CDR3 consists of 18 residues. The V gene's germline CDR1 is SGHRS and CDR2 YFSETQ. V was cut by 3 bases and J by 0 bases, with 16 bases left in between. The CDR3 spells CASSSSDWGHSGANVLTF. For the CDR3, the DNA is TGCGCCAGCAGCTCCTCGGACTGGGGACACTCTGGGGCCAACGTCCTGACTTTC.

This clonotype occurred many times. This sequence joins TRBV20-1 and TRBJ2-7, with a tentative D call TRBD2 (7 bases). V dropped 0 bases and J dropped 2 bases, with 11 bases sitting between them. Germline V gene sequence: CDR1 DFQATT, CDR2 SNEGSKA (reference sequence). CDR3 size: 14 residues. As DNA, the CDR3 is TGCAGTGCTAGAGATACGGGGGGCCCCTACGAGCAGTACTTC. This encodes CSARDTGGPYEQYF.

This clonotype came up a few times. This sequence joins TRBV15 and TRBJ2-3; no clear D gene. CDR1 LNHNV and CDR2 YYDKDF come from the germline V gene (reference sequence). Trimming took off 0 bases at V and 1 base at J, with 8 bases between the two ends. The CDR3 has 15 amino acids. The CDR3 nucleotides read TGTGCCACCAGCAGAGAGTCCGGTCGCACAGATACGCAGTATTTT. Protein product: CATSRESGRTDTQYF.

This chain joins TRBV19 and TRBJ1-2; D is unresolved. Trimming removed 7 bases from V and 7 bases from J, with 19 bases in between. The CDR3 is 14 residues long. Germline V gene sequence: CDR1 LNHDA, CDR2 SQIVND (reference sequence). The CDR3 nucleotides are TGTGCCAGTAAGCCGGAGGGATCCTACGGTGGCTACACCTTC. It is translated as CASKPEGSYGGYTF.

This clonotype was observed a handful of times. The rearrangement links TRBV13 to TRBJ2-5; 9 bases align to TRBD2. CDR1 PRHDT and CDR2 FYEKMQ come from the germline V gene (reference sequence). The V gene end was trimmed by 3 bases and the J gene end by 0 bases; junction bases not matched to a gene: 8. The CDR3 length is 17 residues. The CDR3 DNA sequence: TGTGCCAGCAGCTTCTGGCGGGGGGGCCGGTACCAAGAGACCCAGTACTTC. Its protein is CASSFWRGGRYQETQYF. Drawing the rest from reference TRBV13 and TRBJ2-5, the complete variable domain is AAGVIQSPRHLIKEKRETATLKCYPIPRHDTVYWYQQGPGQDPQFLISFYEKMQSDKGSIPDRFSAQQFSDYHSELNMSSLELGDSALYFCASSFWRGGRYQETQYFGPGTRLLVL.

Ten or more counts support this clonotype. The CDR3 nucleotides read TGTGCCAGCAGCCAATCCAACCGTGAGCAGTTCTTC. Translating gives CASSQSNREQFF. This chain joins TRBV3-1 and TRBJ2-1; D is undetermined. Per the germline V gene, CDR1 is LGHDT and CDR2 is YNNKEL (reference sequence). Trimming removed 2 bases from V and 9 bases from J, with 8 bases in between. The CDR3 is 12 amino acids.

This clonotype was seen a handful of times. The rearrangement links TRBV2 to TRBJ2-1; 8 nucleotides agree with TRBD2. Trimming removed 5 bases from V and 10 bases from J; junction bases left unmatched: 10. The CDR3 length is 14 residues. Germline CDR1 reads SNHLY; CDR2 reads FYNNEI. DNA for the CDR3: TGTGCCAGCAGTTCCACGGGACTAGGAGTCGAGCAGTTCTTC. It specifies CASSSTGLGVEQFF. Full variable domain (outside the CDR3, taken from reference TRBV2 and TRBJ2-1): EPEVTQTPSHQVTQMGQEVILRCVPISNHLYFYWYRQILGQKVEFLVSFYNNEISEKSEIFDDQFSVERPDGSNFTLKIRSTKLEDSAMYFCASSSTGLGVEQFFGPGTRLTVL.

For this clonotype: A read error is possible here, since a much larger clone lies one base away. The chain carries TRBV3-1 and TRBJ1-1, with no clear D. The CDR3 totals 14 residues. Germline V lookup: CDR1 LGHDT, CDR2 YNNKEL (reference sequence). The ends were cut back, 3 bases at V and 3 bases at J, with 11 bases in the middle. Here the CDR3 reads CASSHSGMDTEAFF. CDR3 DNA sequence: TGTGCCAGCAGCCATTCCGGAATGGACACTGAAGCTTTCTTT. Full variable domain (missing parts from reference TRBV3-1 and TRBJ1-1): DTAVSQTPKYLVTQMGNDKSIKCEQNLGHDTMYWYKQDSKKFLKIMFSYNNKELIINETVPNRFSPKSPDKAHLNLHINSLELGDSAVYFCASSHSGMDTEAFFGQGTRLTVV.

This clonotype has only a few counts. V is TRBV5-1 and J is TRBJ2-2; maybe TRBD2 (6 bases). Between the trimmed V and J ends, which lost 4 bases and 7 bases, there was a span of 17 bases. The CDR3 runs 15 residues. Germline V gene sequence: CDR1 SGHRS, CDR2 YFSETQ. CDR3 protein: CASSLRGSGLGELFF. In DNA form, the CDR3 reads TGCGCCAGCAGCCTCCGGGGTAGCGGCCTCGGGGAGCTGTTTTTT.

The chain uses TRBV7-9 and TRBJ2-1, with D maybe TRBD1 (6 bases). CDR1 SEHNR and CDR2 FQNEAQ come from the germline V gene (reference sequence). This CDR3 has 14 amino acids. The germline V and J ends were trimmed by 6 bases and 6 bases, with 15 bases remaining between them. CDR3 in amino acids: CASSTGTHSNEQFF. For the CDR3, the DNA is TGTGCCAGCAGTACCGGGACACATAGCAATGAGCAGTTCTTC.

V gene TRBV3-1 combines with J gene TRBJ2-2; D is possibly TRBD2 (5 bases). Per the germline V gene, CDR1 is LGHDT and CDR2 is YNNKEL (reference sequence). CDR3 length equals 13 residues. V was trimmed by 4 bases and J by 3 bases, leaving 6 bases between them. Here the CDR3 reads CASSRSDTGELFF. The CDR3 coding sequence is TGTGCCAGCAGCCGTAGCGACACCGGGGAGCTGTTTTTT.

The CDR3 region is CASSSYPGLAGGRSQEQYF. The CDR3 region has the DNA TGTGCCAGCAGCTCCTATCCGGGACTAGCGGGAGGGAGGAGCCAGGAGCAGTACTTC. V gene TRBV11-2 combines with J gene TRBJ2-7; the match to TRBD2 covers 16 bases. The V gene's germline CDR1 is SGHAT and CDR2 FQNNGV. V was clipped by 4 bases and J by 7 bases; unmatched bases: 16. The CDR3 runs to 19 residues.

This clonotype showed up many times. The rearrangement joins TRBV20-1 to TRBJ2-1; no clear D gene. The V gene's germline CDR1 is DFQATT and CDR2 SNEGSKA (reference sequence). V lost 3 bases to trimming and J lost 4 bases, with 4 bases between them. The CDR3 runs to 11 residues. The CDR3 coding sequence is TGCAGTGCTAGGAGGTACAATGAGCAGTTCTTC. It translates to CSARRYNEQFF.

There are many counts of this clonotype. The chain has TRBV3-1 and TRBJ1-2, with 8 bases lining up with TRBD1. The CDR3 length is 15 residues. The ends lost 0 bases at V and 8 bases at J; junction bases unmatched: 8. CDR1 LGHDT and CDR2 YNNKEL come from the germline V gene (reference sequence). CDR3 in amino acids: CASSQDRGQAPGYTF. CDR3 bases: TGTGCCAGCAGCCAAGATAGGGGACAGGCACCAGGCTACACCTTC.

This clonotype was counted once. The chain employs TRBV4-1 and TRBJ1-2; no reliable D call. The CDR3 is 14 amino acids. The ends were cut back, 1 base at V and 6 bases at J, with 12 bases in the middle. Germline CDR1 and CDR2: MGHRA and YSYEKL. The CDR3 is CASSQGQLTHGYTF. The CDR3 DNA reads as TGCGCCAGCAGCCAAGGGCAGCTAACACATGGCTACACCTTC.

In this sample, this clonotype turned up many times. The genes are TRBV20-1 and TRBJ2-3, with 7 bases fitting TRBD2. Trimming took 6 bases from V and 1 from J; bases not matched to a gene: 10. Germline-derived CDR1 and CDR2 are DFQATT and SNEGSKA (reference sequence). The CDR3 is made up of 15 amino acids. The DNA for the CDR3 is TGCAGTGCCGAAAGGGCGGGAGAGGGCACAGATACGCAGTATTTT. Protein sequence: CSAERAGEGTDTQYF.

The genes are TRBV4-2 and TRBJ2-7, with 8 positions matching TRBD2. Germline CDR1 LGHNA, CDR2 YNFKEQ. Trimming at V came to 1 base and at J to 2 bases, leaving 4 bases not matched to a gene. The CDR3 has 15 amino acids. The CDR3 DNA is TGTGCCAGCAGCCAAGCCGGGGGGGTTACCTACGAGCAGTACTTC. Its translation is CASSQAGGVTYEQYF.

The CDR3: CASSPEVEETQYF. CDR3 DNA: TGTGCCAGCAGCCCGGAGGTGGAAGAGACCCAGTACTTC. The chain recombines TRBV6-1 with TRBJ2-5, with TRBD2 as a possible D gene (5 bases). The CDR3 loop spans 13 amino acids. Trimming cost V 6 bases and J 3 bases, with 11 bases left between them. Germline CDR1 is MNHNS and CDR2 is SASEGT.

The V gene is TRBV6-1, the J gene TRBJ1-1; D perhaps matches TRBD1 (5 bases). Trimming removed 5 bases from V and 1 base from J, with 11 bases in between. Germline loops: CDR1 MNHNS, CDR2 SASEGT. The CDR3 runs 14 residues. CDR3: CASSSGPRNTEAFF. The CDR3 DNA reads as TGTGCCAGCAGTTCGGGACCGCGGAACACTGAAGCTTTCTTT.

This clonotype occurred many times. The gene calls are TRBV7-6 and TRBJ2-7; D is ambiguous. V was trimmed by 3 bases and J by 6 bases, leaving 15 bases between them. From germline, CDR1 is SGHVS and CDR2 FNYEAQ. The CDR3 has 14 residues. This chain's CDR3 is CASSFLSELSEQYF. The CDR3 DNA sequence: TGTGCCAGCAGCTTTCTTTCTGAGTTGAGCGAGCAGTACTTC. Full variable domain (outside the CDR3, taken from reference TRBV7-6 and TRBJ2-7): GAGVSQSPRYKVTKRGQDVALRCDPISGHVSLYWYRQALGQGPEFLTYFNYEAQQDKSGLPNDRFSAERPEGSISTLTIQRTEQRDSAMYRCASSFLSELSEQYFGPGTRLTVT.

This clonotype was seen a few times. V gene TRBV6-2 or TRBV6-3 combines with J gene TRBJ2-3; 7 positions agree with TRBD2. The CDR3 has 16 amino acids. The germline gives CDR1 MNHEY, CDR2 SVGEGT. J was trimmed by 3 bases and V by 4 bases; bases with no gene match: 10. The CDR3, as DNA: TGTGCCAGCAGTTCATGGACTAGAGAGGGTACAGATACGCAGTATTTT. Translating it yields CASSSWTREGTDTQYF.